These T cell receptor beta chains were read from a single sample in a study of blood T cell repertoires in COVID-19. Clones were read by immunoSEQ multiplex PCR, and TCRdb kept only the in-frame ones, dropping some. The repertoire holds about 300,000 clones, with around 80% as singletons. Source material: peripheral blood. The receptor source for this set is a woman between 45 and 60 years old with acute or convalescent COVID-19. The CDR3 runs from the conserved cysteine through the conserved F or W. Each record gives: J gene, V gene, CDR3 protein.

J gene: TRBJ2-7; V gene: TRBV7-3; CDR3 protein: CASSPGPGQLYEQYF
J gene: TRBJ2-3; V gene: TRBV30; CDR3 protein: CAWSVSEAQYF
J gene: TRBJ1-3; V gene: TRBV9; CDR3 protein: CASSVEDRDGNTIYF
J gene: TRBJ1-2; V gene: TRBV11-2; CDR3 protein: CASSLNRADGYTF
J gene: TRBJ2-1; V gene: TRBV4-1; CDR3 protein: CASSPPGDRGNEQFF
J gene: TRBJ1-2; V gene: TRBV5-5; CDR3 protein: CASSYYEGYTF
J gene: TRBJ1-4; V gene: TRBV5-1; CDR3 protein: CASSLGRAEKLFF
J gene: TRBJ2-5; V gene: TRBV2; CDR3 protein: CASSAQGQETQYF
J gene: TRBJ1-4; V gene: TRBV7-9; CDR3 protein: CASSTNRATNEKLFF
J gene: TRBJ2-3; V gene: TRBV5-1; CDR3 protein: CASSLASEPDTQYF
J gene: TRBJ2-1; V gene: TRBV6-2/TRBV6-3; CDR3 protein: CASSPRTSVYNEQFF
J gene: TRBJ1-4; V gene: TRBV19; CDR3 protein: CASSGGATNEKLFF
J gene: TRBJ1-6; V gene: TRBV19; CDR3 protein: CASSTGGYNSPLHF
J gene: TRBJ1-1; V gene: TRBV30; CDR3 protein: CAWSVGVEAFF
J gene: TRBJ2-3; V gene: TRBV2; CDR3 protein: CASSRLAGYTDTQYF
J gene: TRBJ2-3; V gene: TRBV5-1; CDR3 protein: CASSLQRADTQYF
J gene: TRBJ1-1; V gene: TRBV11-3; CDR3 protein: CASSLVRDSEAFF
J gene: TRBJ2-7; V gene: TRBV7-2; CDR3 protein: CASRSTGGSYEQYF
J gene: TRBJ1-6; V gene: TRBV27; CDR3 protein: CAIGREVNSPLHF
J gene: TRBJ2-1; V gene: TRBV29-1; CDR3 protein: CSVAPGQGRGNEQFF
J gene: TRBJ1-2; V gene: TRBV19; CDR3 protein: CASSIKNSGYGYTF
J gene: TRBJ2-3; V gene: TRBV29-1; CDR3 protein: CSVTGTGGADTQYF
J gene: TRBJ2-6; V gene: TRBV21-1; CDR3 protein: CASSPFQNRDRGEFGANVLTF
J gene: TRBJ1-1; V gene: TRBV18; CDR3 protein: CASSPGQPMNTEAFF
J gene: TRBJ2-3; V gene: TRBV4-3; CDR3 protein: CASSLRLVADTQYF
J gene: TRBJ1-2; V gene: TRBV6-1; CDR3 protein: CASSETTTTPYYGYTF
J gene: TRBJ1-6; V gene: TRBV12-5; CDR3 protein: CASGSSLGQNYNSPLHF
J gene: TRBJ1-2; V gene: TRBV12-3/TRBV12-4; CDR3 protein: CANLGARGYTF
J gene: TRBJ1-1; V gene: TRBV7-8; CDR3 protein: CASSLTDRGTEAFF
J gene: TRBJ1-1; V gene: TRBV6-5; CDR3 protein: CASKWTGGNTEAFF
J gene: TRBJ1-4; V gene: TRBV2; CDR3 protein: CASSLFQEKLFF
J gene: TRBJ1-4; V gene: TRBV6-2/TRBV6-3; CDR3 protein: CASSYSWQGGEKLFF
J gene: TRBJ2-5; V gene: TRBV21-1; CDR3 protein: CASSKANGGHQETQYF
J gene: TRBJ2-1; V gene: TRBV5-1; CDR3 protein: CASSLVSGSNEQFF
J gene: TRBJ2-1; V gene: TRBV5-1; CDR3 protein: CASSSRTSGTYNEQFF
J gene: TRBJ2-1; V gene: TRBV5-4; CDR3 protein: CASSGGGLASSEEQFF
J gene: TRBJ2-1; V gene: TRBV5-4; CDR3 protein: CASSFQLDNEQFF
J gene: TRBJ1-1; V gene: TRBV29-1; CDR3 protein: CSVVGRGLSTEAFF
J gene: TRBJ1-2; V gene: TRBV5-5; CDR3 protein: CASTGTNYGYTF
J gene: TRBJ2-5; V gene: TRBV11-2; CDR3 protein: CASSLAGGYQETQYF
J gene: TRBJ1-4; V gene: TRBV5-4; CDR3 protein: CASSPTGGNNEKLFF
J gene: TRBJ2-1; V gene: TRBV2; CDR3 protein: CASNRDRALNSEQFF
J gene: TRBJ2-1; V gene: TRBV7-8; CDR3 protein: CASSRSNEQFF
J gene: TRBJ1-1; V gene: TRBV18; CDR3 protein: CASSPSTVKNTEAFF
J gene: TRBJ1-2; V gene: TRBV2; CDR3 protein: CAGIRGDYGYTF
J gene: TRBJ1-3; V gene: TRBV5-1; CDR3 protein: CASSQELSGNTIYF
J gene: TRBJ1-1; V gene: TRBV2; CDR3 protein: CASRKDSEAFF
J gene: TRBJ1-5; V gene: TRBV30; CDR3 protein: CAWSRAGGGTGGQPQHF
J gene: TRBJ2-1; V gene: TRBV24-1; CDR3 protein: CATRGMSYNEQFF
J gene: TRBJ1-1; V gene: TRBV2; CDR3 protein: CASSEAVGLLNTEAFF
J gene: TRBJ1-1; V gene: TRBV5-5; CDR3 protein: CASSLVQGFGNEAFF